A selection of T cell receptor beta chains follows, all from one sample in a study of T cells after yellow fever vaccination. TCRdb re-called the 5' RACE reads with MiXCR, one entry per CDR3 protein. Among tens of thousands of distinct CDR3 sequences, approximately 7% were seen once, and the ten largest hold 25% to 30%. Here the sequenced sample was CD8+ T cells sorted from PBMCs, taken approximately 15 days after the first yellow fever vaccination. The receptors were sampled from a man aged 18-30 years who received the YFV17D yellow fever vaccine. CDR3s include the opening cysteine and the closing phenylalanine or tryptophan. D genes are given only for firm matches. The size field is filled for only some rows; it gives once, few, many or a size class.

D gene,clone size,J gene,V gene,CDR3 DNA,CDR3 protein
TRBD1,many,TRBJ2-1,TRBV9,TGTGCCAGCAGCCAGGGGGAACGGCTCTACAATGAGCAGTTCTTC,CASSQGERLYNEQFF
TRBD1,many,TRBJ1-2,TRBV29-1,TGCAGCGGCCAGACAGGGGGCCCGTATGGCTACACCTTC,CSGQTGGPYGYTF
NA,many,TRBJ2-2,TRBV20-1,TGCAGTGCTAGAGACGGGGAAACCTCCACCGGGGAGCTGTTTTTT,CSARDGETSTGELFF
NA,many,TRBJ1-5,TRBV12-5,TGTGCTAGTGGTCCCCGGACGGGGGCGGCAAATCAGCCCCAGCATTTT,CASGPRTGAANQPQHF
TRBD2,many,TRBJ2-1,TRBV9,TGTGCCAGCAGCCCCAGAAGCGGGGGGTACAAAAATGAGCAGTTCTTC,CASSPRSGGYKNEQFF
NA,few,TRBJ1-5,TRBV4-1,TGCGCCAGCAGCGTTATAGCGGAGCAGCCCCAGCATTTT,CASSVIAEQPQHF
TRBD2,many,TRBJ2-1,TRBV5-1,TGCGCCAGCAGCCACGGGGGGGAATACAATGAGCAGTTCTTC,CASSHGGEYNEQFF
TRBD2,many,TRBJ2-5,TRBV4-1,TGCGCCAGCAGCCAAGAGGGGACTAGCGGGGCCGTGGAGTACTTC,CASSQEGTSGAVEYF
NA,NA,TRBJ2-7,TRBV9,TGTGCCAGCAGCCCCGGACAGCGAGCCTACGAGCAGTACTTC,CASSPGQRAYEQYF
NA,many,TRBJ2-7,TRBV12-3/TRBV12-4,TGTGCCAGAAGATTAGGGGTCTACGAGCAGTACTTC,CARRLGVYEQYF
NA,many,TRBJ2-7,TRBV18,TGTGCCAGCTCACCTGACCCAGACTCCTACGAGCAGTACTTC,CASSPDPDSYEQYF
TRBD1,many,TRBJ2-7,TRBV5-1,TGCGCCAGCAGCTCCGGGACAGGGGACTACGAGCAGTACTTC,CASSSGTGDYEQYF
TRBD1,many,TRBJ1-1,TRBV29-1,TGCAGCGTCCGCCCAGGGGGCTTGAACACTGAAGCTTTCTTT,CSVRPGGLNTEAFF
NA,many,TRBJ2-5,TRBV4-1,TGCGCCAGCAGCCAAATGGAGACCCAGTACTTC,CASSQMETQYF
NA,NA,TRBJ1-5,TRBV18,TGTGCCAGCTCCCCGACCCCAGGGGTAGGACAGCCCCAGCATTTT,CASSPTPGVGQPQHF
TRBD1,many,TRBJ1-6,TRBV20-1,TGCAGTGCTACGGCGAGGGACAGGGGAAACTCACCCCTCCACTTT,CSATARDRGNSPLHF
NA,medium-sized,TRBJ2-7,TRBV6-5,TGTGCCAGCAGTTACTCGAACACAGCCTACGAGCAGTACTTC,CASSYSNTAYEQYF
NA,many,TRBJ1-5,TRBV5-1,TGCGCCAGCAGCTTATCCAGCAATCAGCCCCAGCATTTT,CASSLSSNQPQHF
TRBD2,many,TRBJ2-1,TRBV3-1,TGTGCCAGCAGCCAAGATTCGGGGGGACCCTACAATGAGCAGTTCTTC,CASSQDSGGPYNEQFF
TRBD1,NA,TRBJ2-7,TRBV7-9,TGTGCCAGCAGCTTAGGGTTCTCAGGGGGTACTTACGAGCAGTACTTC,CASSLGFSGGTYEQYF
NA,many,TRBJ2-1,TRBV5-4,TGTGCCAGCAGCTTCGGACCCCAGCAGTTCTTC,CASSFGPQQFF
NA,NA,TRBJ2-3,TRBV4-1,TGCGCCAGCAGCCAACTGGAGGCAGATACGCAGTATTTT,CASSQLEADTQYF
TRBD2,few,TRBJ2-5,TRBV6-1,TGTGCCAGCAGACTAGCGGGGGGCATCCAAGAGACCCAGTACTTC,CASRLAGGIQETQYF
NA,few,TRBJ2-3,TRBV9,TGTGCCAGCAGCGTATACGCAGGGGAATCGGATACGCAGTATTTT,CASSVYAGESDTQYF
TRBD2,many,TRBJ2-5,TRBV6-5,TGTGCCAGCAGTTCCCCTAGCGGGGGGCAAGAGACCCAGTACTTC,CASSSPSGGQETQYF
TRBD2,many,TRBJ2-5,TRBV4-3,TGCGCCAGCAGCCAAGACCAGGGACTAGCCGGAGAGACCCAGTACTTC,CASSQDQGLAGETQYF
TRBD2,medium-sized,TRBJ2-1,TRBV7-2,TGTGCCAGCAGTTTCGGACTAGCGGGTGGGAATGAGCAGTTCTTC,CASSFGLAGGNEQFF
TRBD2,many,TRBJ2-1,TRBV12-3/TRBV12-4,TGTGCCAGCAGTCACCGGGGGGGGAGCTCCTACAATGAGCAGTTCTTC,CASSHRGGSSYNEQFF
NA,many,TRBJ2-3,TRBV7-9,TGTGCCAGCAGCGCCGCACATGCTCTTGAATTCACGCAGTATTTT,CASSAAHALEFTQYF